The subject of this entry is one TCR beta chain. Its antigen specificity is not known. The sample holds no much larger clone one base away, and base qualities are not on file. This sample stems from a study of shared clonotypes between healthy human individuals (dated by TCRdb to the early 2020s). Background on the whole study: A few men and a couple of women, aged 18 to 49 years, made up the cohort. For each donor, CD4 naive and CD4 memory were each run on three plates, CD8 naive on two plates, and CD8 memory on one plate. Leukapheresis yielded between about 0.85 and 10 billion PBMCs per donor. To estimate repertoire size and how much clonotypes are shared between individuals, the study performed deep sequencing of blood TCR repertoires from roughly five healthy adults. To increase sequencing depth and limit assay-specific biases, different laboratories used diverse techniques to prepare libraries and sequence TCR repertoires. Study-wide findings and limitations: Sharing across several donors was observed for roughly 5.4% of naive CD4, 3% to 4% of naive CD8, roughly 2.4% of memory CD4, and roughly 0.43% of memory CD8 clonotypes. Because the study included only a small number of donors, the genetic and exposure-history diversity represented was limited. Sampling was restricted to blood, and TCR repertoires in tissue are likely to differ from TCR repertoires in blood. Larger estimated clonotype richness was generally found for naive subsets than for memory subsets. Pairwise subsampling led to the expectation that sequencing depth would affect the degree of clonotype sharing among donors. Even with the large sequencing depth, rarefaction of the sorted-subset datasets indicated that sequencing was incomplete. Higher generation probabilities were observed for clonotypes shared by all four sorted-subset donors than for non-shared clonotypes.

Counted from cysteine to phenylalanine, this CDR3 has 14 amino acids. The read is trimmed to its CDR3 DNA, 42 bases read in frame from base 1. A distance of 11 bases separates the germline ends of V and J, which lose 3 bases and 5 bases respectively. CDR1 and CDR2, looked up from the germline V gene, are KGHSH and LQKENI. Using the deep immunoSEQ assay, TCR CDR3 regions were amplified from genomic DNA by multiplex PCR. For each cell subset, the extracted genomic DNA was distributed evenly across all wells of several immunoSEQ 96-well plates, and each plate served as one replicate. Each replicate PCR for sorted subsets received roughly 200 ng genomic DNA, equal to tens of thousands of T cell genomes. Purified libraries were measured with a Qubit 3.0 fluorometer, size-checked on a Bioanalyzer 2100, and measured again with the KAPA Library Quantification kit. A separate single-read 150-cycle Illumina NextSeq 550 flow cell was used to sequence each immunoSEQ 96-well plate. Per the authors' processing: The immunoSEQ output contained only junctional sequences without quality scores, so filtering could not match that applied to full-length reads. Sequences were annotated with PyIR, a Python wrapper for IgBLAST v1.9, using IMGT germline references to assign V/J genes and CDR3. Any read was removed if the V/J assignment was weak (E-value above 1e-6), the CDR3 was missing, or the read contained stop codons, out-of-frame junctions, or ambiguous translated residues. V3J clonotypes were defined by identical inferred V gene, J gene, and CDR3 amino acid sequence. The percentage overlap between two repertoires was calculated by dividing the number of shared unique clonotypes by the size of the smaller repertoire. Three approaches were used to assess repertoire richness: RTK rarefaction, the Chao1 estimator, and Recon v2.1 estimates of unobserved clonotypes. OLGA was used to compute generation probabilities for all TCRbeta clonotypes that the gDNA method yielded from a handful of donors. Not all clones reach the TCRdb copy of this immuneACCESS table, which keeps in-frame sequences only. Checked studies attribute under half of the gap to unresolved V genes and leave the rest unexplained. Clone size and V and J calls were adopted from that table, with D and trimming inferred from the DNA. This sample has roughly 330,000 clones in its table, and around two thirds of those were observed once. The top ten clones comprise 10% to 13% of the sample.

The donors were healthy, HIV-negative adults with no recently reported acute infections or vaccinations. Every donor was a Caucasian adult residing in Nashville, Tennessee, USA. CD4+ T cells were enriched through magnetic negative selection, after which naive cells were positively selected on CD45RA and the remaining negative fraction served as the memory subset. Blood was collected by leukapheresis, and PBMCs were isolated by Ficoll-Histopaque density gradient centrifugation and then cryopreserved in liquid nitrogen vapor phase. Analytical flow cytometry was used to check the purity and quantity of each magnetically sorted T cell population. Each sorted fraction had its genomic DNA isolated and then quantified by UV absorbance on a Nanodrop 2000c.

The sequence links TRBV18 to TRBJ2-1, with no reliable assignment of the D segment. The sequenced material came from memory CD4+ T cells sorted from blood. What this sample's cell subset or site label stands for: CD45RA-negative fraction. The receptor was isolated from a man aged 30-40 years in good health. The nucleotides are TGTGCCAGCTCACCCGCGAGTACGGACAATGAGCAGTTCTTC. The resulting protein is CASSPASTDNEQFF.